This T cell receptor beta chain was recorded in a study of tumor-infiltrating lymphocytes in primary liver carcinoma. On the study more broadly: The patient group consisted of men and women aged 30 to 69 years. The study's findings and limits: With p = 0.039, the top-250-clone fraction in tumors significantly exceeded that in blood.

With regard to this clonotype: The antigen is not known. The junction departs from germline at one end; a sequencing error may be responsible.

Bulk tissue was left unsorted, and RNA and DNA were co-extracted from 20-30 mg of it. Through surgical resection, the patients' primary liver carcinoma was treated. The CDR3 spans 13 residues. Looked up from germline, CDR1 is SGHAT and CDR2 is FQNNGV. A primer in the constant region served to generate TCR beta cDNA from 500 to 600 ng of total RNA. Three nested multiplex PCR rounds, a slightly modified ARM-PCR method, built the TCR beta libraries. TRBV1-TRBV30 forward primers paired with a C-beta reverse primer drove the first two PCR rounds, about 11 cycles each. From the multiplex PCR reads, TCRdb called clonotypes with MiXCR, one entry per CDR3 protein. Of 40,000 to 60,000 distinct CDR3 sequences in the sample, just over 70% are singletons; the top ten hold approximately 31%.

The sequencing sample was made of liver tumor tissue from sampling region 5. The sample's subset: tumor region T5, tumor centre. The source is a man aged 35 to 55 with primary liver carcinoma and hepatitis B virus infection. This rearrangement joins TRBV11-2 to TRBJ1-3; tentative D call: TRBD1 (5 bases). The CDR3 region has the DNA TGTGCCTCAGCCCAGGGAGCAGGAGACACTATATATTTT. It translates to CASAQGAGDTIYF.